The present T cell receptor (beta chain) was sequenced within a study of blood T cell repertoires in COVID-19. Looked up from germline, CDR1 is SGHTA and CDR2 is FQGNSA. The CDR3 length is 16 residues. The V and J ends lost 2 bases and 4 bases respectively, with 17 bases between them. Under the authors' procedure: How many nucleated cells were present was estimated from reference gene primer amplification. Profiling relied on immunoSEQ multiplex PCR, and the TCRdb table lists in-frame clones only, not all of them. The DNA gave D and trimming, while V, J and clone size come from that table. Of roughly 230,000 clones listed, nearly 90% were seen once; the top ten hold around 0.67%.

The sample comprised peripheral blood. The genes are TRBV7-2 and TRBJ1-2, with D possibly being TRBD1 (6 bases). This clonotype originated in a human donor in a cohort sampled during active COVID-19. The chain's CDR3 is CASSLRGGGFGYGYTF. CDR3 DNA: TGTGCCAGCAGCTTACGGGGCGGGGGCTTTGGCTATGGCTACACCTTC.